Shown below are 27 T cell receptor beta chains from a single sample sequenced in a study of T cell repertoires in cytomegalovirus infection. No cognate antigen is known for these TCRs. TCRdb re-called the reads with MiXCR, one entry per CDR3 protein. The sample carries 900,000 to 950,000 distinct CDR3 sequences, 31% recorded once. The sample consisted of cultured CD8+ T cells from PBMCs, taken from culture after CMV antigen stimulation. Source of these receptors: a human donor in good health (CMV status not recorded). Some clones in this sample may be carry-over from other donors' samples.

The gene calls are TRBV20-1 and TRBJ1-4; D possibly corresponds to TRBD1 (5 bases). Trimming took 0 bases from V and 8 from J, leaving 22 bases between them. CDR1 is DFQATT and CDR2 is SNEGSKA in the germline V gene (reference sequence). The CDR3 totals 17 residues. CDR3 bases: TGCAGTGCTAGAGACAGACAAGGGGTTAGAGTGGAGGAAAAACTGTTTTTT. Amino acid sequence: CSARDRQGVRVEEKLFF.

Ten or more counts support this clonotype. The chain carries TRBV9 and TRBJ1-1, with D perhaps matching TRBD1 (5 bases). Germline V gene sequence: CDR1 SGDLS, CDR2 YYNGEE. Trimming shortened V by 5 bases and J by 8 bases, and 13 bases separated the two germline ends. This CDR3 is built from 12 residues. The CDR3 DNA follows: TGTGCCAGCAGGGGTTCCGGGACCGAAGCTTTCTTT. Its protein product is CASRGSGTEAFF. Filled out from reference TRBV9 and TRBJ1-1, the complete variable domain reads DSGVTQTPKHLITATGQRVTLRCSPRSGDLSVYWYQQSLDQGLQFLIQYYNGEERAKGNILERFSAQQFPDLHSELNLSSLELGDSALYFCASRGSGTEAFFGQGTRLTVV.

This clonotype was recorded at least ten times. CDR3 residues: CASSLVFSRGSDTQYF. The CDR3, as DNA: TGTGCCAGCAGCTTAGTCTTTTCCAGGGGTAGCGATACGCAGTATTTT. The chain combines TRBV7-2 with TRBJ2-3, with D tentatively TRBD1 (6 bases). V was shortened by 1 base and J by 6 bases, with 17 bases between the two germline ends. The CDR3 contains 16 residues. CDR1 is SGHTA and CDR2 is FQGNSA in the germline V gene.

The chain combines TRBV7-1 with TRBJ1-2, with 7 bases aligning to TRBD1. TRBV7-1 is an open reading frame, and its role is uncertain. This CDR3 is built from 13 residues. The V gene end was trimmed by 7 bases and the J gene end by 6 bases; junction bases not matched to a gene: 8. This CDR3 is CASIRGRGDGYTF. CDR3 nucleotides: TGTGCCAGCATCCGGGGCAGGGGGGATGGCTACACCTTC.

The chain links TRBV27 to TRBJ2-7, with 11 bases identical to TRBD1. This CDR3 comprises 14 residues. Trimming took 8 bases from V and 4 from J; bases not matched to a gene: 7. Germline V CDR1 and CDR2: MNHEY, SMNVEV (reference sequence). CDR3 DNA sequence: TGTGCCAGCTCTGGGCGGGACAGGGGGTACGAGCAGTACTTC. It specifies CASSGRDRGYEQYF.

CDR3 in amino acids: CASSFFLSPGELFF. The CDR3 DNA reads TGTGCCAGCAGCTTCTTCCTTTCACCCGGGGAGCTGTTTTTT. The rearrangement joins TRBV7-4 to TRBJ2-2; D is unclear. V was pared by 3 bases and J by 6 bases, with 11 bases between. Germline V gene data show CDR1 as SGHVT and CDR2 as SQSDAQ. The CDR3 is 14 amino acids.

The CDR3 protein is CASIGSGTGHTDTQYF. CDR3 nucleotides: TGTGCCAGCATCGGATCCGGGACAGGGCACACAGATACGCAGTATTTT. V and J are TRBV6-6 and TRBJ2-3; TRBD1 agrees at 9 bases. This CDR3 has 16 amino acids. CDR1 is MNHNY and CDR2 is SVGAGI in the germline V gene (reference sequence). V was pared by 7 bases and J by 2 bases, with 10 bases of the junction left unmatched.

This clonotype was recorded many times. The chain links TRBV25-1 to TRBJ1-6; no clear D gene. V was pared by 6 bases and J by 3 bases, with 12 bases between. The V gene's germline CDR1 is MGHDK and CDR2 SYGVNS. The CDR3 is made up of 15 amino acids. DNA of the CDR3: TGTGCCAGCAGGTCAGGACGTTACTATAATTCACCCCTCCACTTT. Encoded protein: CASRSGRYYNSPLHF.

The V call is TRBV6-5, the J call TRBJ2-1; D possibly corresponds to TRBD1 (6 bases). The CDR3 consists of 13 residues. The germline V gene encodes CDR1 MNHEY and CDR2 SVGAGI. Trimming took off 7 bases at V and 2 bases at J, with 9 bases between the two ends. The CDR3 DNA sequence: TGTGCCAGCATAACAGGGACCTACAATGAGCAGTTCTTC. Translation: CASITGTYNEQFF.

CDR3 protein: CASREGQGSDQPQHF. DNA of the CDR3: TGTGCCAGCAGAGAGGGACAGGGGAGTGATCAGCCCCAGCATTTT. This sequence joins TRBV6-5 and TRBJ1-5, with 10 bases lining up with TRBD1. Per germline, CDR1 MNHEY and CDR2 SVGAGI. The CDR3 is 15 amino acids. V lost 6 bases and J lost 5; bases outside the gene matches: 7.

This clonotype appeared many times. The chain employs TRBV7-6 and TRBJ2-1; 12 bases agree with TRBD2. Germline V gene sequence: CDR1 SGHVS, CDR2 FNYEAQ. The trim removed 4 bases at V and 9 bases at J, leaving 7 bases unmatched. This CDR3 is 15 amino acids long. Here the CDR3 reads CASSSSGGAGGEQFF. The CDR3, as DNA: TGTGCCAGCAGCTCTAGCGGGGGGGCCGGTGGTGAGCAGTTCTTC.

This clonotype has just a few counts. This rearrangement joins TRBV27 to TRBJ2-2; 8 nucleotides match TRBD2. The CDR3 is made up of 13 amino acids. With 10 bases clipped from V and 7 bases from J, the junction kept 8 bases outside the gene matches. Germline-derived CDR1 and CDR2 are MNHEY and SMNVEV (reference sequence). CDR3 in amino acids: CAISGGPGGELFF. The CDR3 region has the DNA TGTGCCATCTCGGGGGGGCCAGGCGGGGAGCTGTTTTTT.

In its sample, this clonotype was seen a few times. CDR3 DNA: TGTGCCAGCACCAGACAGGGGAAGACCCAGTACTTC. It translates to CASTRQGKTQYF. The chain joins TRBV6-2 or TRBV6-3 to TRBJ2-5; 8 bases fit TRBD1. Germline loops: CDR1 MNHEY, CDR2 SVGEGT. CDR3 length: 12 amino acids. J was trimmed by 6 bases and V by 7 bases; bases with no gene match: 4.

This clonotype came up many times. V gene TRBV7-2 combines with J gene TRBJ1-1; no clear D. V shed 2 bases and J shed 0 bases, with 10 bases lying between them. Germline lookup yields CDR1 SGHTA and CDR2 FQGNSA. The CDR3 is made up of 15 amino acids. The CDR3 protein is CASSLFPSLNTEAFF. The DNA for the CDR3 is TGTGCCAGCAGCTTATTCCCCTCGCTGAACACTGAAGCTTTCTTT.

This clonotype has only a few counts. The chain uses TRBV7-2 and TRBJ2-7; TRBD2 matches 8 bases. The CDR3 extends over 16 amino acids. V shed 5 bases and J 5 bases; nucleotides not matched to a gene: 14. The germline V gene has CDR1 SGHTA and CDR2 FQGNSA. CDR3 residues: CASSSEMGTSSDEQYF. The CDR3 DNA is TGTGCCAGCAGCAGCGAGATGGGGACTAGTAGCGACGAGCAGTACTTC.

V usage is TRBV6-5 and J usage is TRBJ2-2; unclear D gene. The germline CDR1 and CDR2 sequences are MNHEY and SVGAGI. Trimming left V 2 bases short and J 5 bases short, with 15 bases between. The length of the CDR3 is 16 residues. CDR3 nucleotide sequence: TGTGCCAGCAGTTACATGTTATTCGAAATGACCGGGGAGCTGTTTTTT. Its protein product is CASSYMLFEMTGELFF.

This clonotype was found a few times. V gene TRBV4-1 combines with J gene TRBJ2-3; possibly TRBD1 for D (5 bases). Germline values: CDR1 MGHRA, CDR2 YSYEKL. Trimming took off 1 base at V and 3 bases at J, with 11 bases between the two ends. This CDR3 contains 15 residues. CDR3 protein: CASSQVGQGTDTQYF. In nucleotides, the CDR3 is TGCGCCAGCAGCCAAGTGGGTCAGGGAACAGATACGCAGTATTTT.

This rearrangement joins TRBV7-9 to TRBJ2-6; perhaps TRBD1 as D (5 bases). The CDR3 loop spans 18 amino acids. Per germline, CDR1 SEHNR and CDR2 FQNEAQ (reference sequence). Trimming left V 1 base short and J 6 bases short, with 19 bases between. The CDR3 sequence: CASSLEGQGLGLANVLTF. CDR3 DNA sequence: TGTGCCAGCAGCTTAGAGGGGCAGGGCCTCGGGTTGGCCAACGTCCTGACTTTC.

The chain has TRBV5-6 and TRBJ2-7, with D perhaps TRBD2 (6 bases). The V end was cut by 5 bases, the J end by 4 bases, with 13 bases between. The CDR3 spans 13 residues. Germline CDR1 is SGHDT and CDR2 is YYEEEE. The CDR3 loop is CASSSGGIYEQYV. The CDR3 bases are TGTGCCAGCAGTTCTGGGGGGATTTACGAGCAGTACGTC.

This clonotype was detected a few times. The rearrangement uses TRBV4-3 and TRBJ2-1; D ambiguous. Trimming stripped 3 bases from V and 9 bases from J, with 15 bases between. The CDR3 has 14 amino acids. Germline assignment: CDR1 LGHNA and CDR2 YSLEER. The CDR3 DNA follows: TGCGCCAGCAGCCATCCAGGCTGGAATAGTGAGCAGTTCTTC. Translated, it gives CASSHPGWNSEQFF.

The V and J genes are TRBV2 and TRBJ2-1; D uncertain. With 9 bases removed from V and 2 bases from J, the gap between germline ends came to 17 bases. Germline values: CDR1 SNHLY, CDR2 FYNNEI. The CDR3 spans 15 residues. CDR3 DNA: TGTGCCAGAACGTACCTGGACGGACCCTACAATGAGCAGTTCTTC. Protein: CARTYLDGPYNEQFF.

This clonotype was counted many times. V gene TRBV6-1 combines with J gene TRBJ2-1; the D call may be TRBD1 or TRBD2 (5 bases each). Germline CDR1 MNHNS, CDR2 SASEGT. The CDR3 runs to 13 residues. Trimming cost V 4 bases and J 5 bases, with 9 bases left between them. The CDR3 DNA reads as TGTGCCAGCAGTGGATGGGGGAACAATGAGCAGTTCTTC. Protein sequence: CASSGWGNNEQFF.

The chain carries TRBV13 and TRBJ2-7, with 8 positions matching TRBD2. Looked up from germline, CDR1 is PRHDT and CDR2 is FYEKMQ (reference sequence). The J segment lost 0 bases and the V segment lost 5 bases, leaving 9 bases of the junction unmatched. The length of the CDR3 is 16 residues. The CDR3 region has the DNA TGTGCCAGCAGCCTGGCAGCGGGGGCGAGCTCCTACGAGCAGTACTTC. It codes for CASSLAAGASSYEQYF.

The J gene is TRBJ1-2, the V gene TRBV15; D ambiguous. Trimming took off 2 bases at V and 11 bases at J, with 15 bases between the two ends. The germline CDR1 and CDR2 sequences are LNHNV and YYDKDF (reference sequence). This CDR3 is 13 amino acids long. The CDR3 reads CATSRTRGDVYTF. The CDR3, as DNA: TGTGCCACCAGCAGAACCCGGGGAGACGTTTACACCTTC.

J is TRBJ1-5 and V is TRBV27; D might be TRBD1 (6 bases). Trimming shortened V by 3 bases and J by 3 bases, and 15 bases separated the two germline ends. This CDR3 contains 16 residues. Germline lookup yields CDR1 MNHEY and CDR2 SMNVEV (reference sequence). CDR3 residues: CASSLLWQGNNQPQHF. The CDR3 bases are TGTGCCAGCAGTTTGTTGTGGCAGGGGAACAATCAGCCCCAGCATTTT.

The gene calls are TRBV6-1 and TRBJ2-6; no clear D. The CDR3 is 16 residues long. V lost 2 bases to trimming and J lost 6 bases, with 14 bases between them. Germline assignment: CDR1 MNHNS and CDR2 SASEGT. DNA of the CDR3: TGTGCCAGCAGTGAAAATGGGTGGACGGCGGCCAACGTCCTGACTTTC. This codes for CASSENGWTAANVLTF.

This clonotype came up a few times. The chain combines TRBV20-1 with TRBJ2-1, with D uncertain. CDR3 length equals 12 residues. The germline gives CDR1 DFQATT, CDR2 SNEGSKA (reference sequence). V lost 3 bases and J 10 bases, leaving 13 bases between the germline ends. The CDR3 DNA sequence: TGCAGTGCTAGTTGGCGATTTGGCGAGCAGTTCTTC. Translated: CSASWRFGEQFF.